The 25 T cell receptor beta chains listed next were all sequenced from one sample in a study of cytotoxic CD8 clonotypes in ibrutinib-treated CLL. Data came from immunoSEQ multiplex PCR; TCRdb stores just in-frame clones and leaves some out. The table lists about 24,000 clones, approximately 81% of them singletons. The material sequenced was PBMCs, taken before ibrutinib treatment. These receptors were obtained from a human donor with chronic lymphocytic leukemia.

This clone was detected once. V gene TRBV15 combines with J gene TRBJ2-7; 9 bases map to TRBD1. Trimming cost V 3 bases and J 4 bases; bases outside gene matches: 10. The CDR3 contains 16 residues. The germline gives CDR1 LNHNV, CDR2 YYDKDF (reference sequence). CDR3 in DNA: TGTGCCACCAGCAGGGGTCGACCGGGACAGGGTTACGAGCAGTACTTC. This codes for CATSRGRPGQGYEQYF.

The chain joins TRBV19 to TRBJ2-3; 7 nucleotides match TRBD1. CDR3 size: 16 residues. Germline CDR1 is LNHDA and CDR2 is SQIVND (reference sequence). After removal of 5 bases from V and 1 base from J, the junction contained 9 bases not matched to a gene. The CDR3 DNA sequence: TGTGCCAGTAGTGCGACAGGGACCGGGGGCACAGATACGCAGTATTTT. Amino acid sequence: CASSATGTGGTDTQYF.

In its sample, this clone was seen a few times. The CDR3, as DNA: TGTGCCAGTCATAGGGGCCGCGAAGTAGGAAACACCATATATTTT. It codes for CASHRGREVGNTIYF. The V gene is TRBV19, the J gene TRBJ1-3; D is perhaps TRBD1 (5 bases). This CDR3 is 15 amino acids long. Germline V lookup: CDR1 LNHDA, CDR2 SQIVND (reference sequence). Trimming shortened V by 8 bases and J by 4 bases, and 18 bases separated the two germline ends.

V and J are TRBV7-7 and TRBJ2-2; TRBD2 aligns across 13 bases. CDR3 length equals 16 residues. With V trimmed by 5 bases and J by 4 bases, 4 bases remained unmatched. The germline CDR1 and CDR2 sequences are SSHAT and FNYEAQ (reference sequence). DNA for the CDR3: TGTGCCAGCAGCCCAGGACTAGCGGGAGTCACCGGGGAGCTGTTTTTT. Amino acids: CASSPGLAGVTGELFF.

The chain links TRBV7-7 to TRBJ2-1; 12 nucleotides line up with TRBD2. Germline CDR1 SSHAT, CDR2 FNYEAQ (reference sequence). CDR3 length: 16 residues. J gave up 7 bases and V 5 bases, and 9 bases lay outside the gene matches. The CDR3 spells CASSPSRLAGANEQFF. DNA for the CDR3: TGTGCCAGCAGCCCGTCGAGACTAGCGGGAGCTAATGAGCAGTTCTTC.

The V and J genes are TRBV4-3 and TRBJ2-3, with D tentatively TRBD2 (6 bases). V was clipped by 4 bases and J by 4 bases, with 12 bases between them. Germline loops: CDR1 LGHNA, CDR2 YSLEER. The CDR3 totals 14 residues. CDR3 sequence: CASSRAGLADTQYF. In DNA, the CDR3 is TGCGCCAGCAGCCGGGCGGGACTGGCAGATACGCAGTATTTT.

The chain links TRBV19 to TRBJ2-7; TRBD2 matches at 7 bases. From germline, CDR1 is LNHDA and CDR2 SQIVND (reference sequence). The trim removed 5 bases at V and 3 bases at J, leaving 10 bases unmatched. The CDR3 length is 15 residues. The CDR3: CASSPGMGGSYEQYF. DNA for the CDR3: TGTGCCAGTAGTCCCGGAATGGGCGGGAGCTACGAGCAGTACTTC.

V and J are TRBV4-1 and TRBJ2-7; possible D gene TRBD2, 6 bases. The germline V gene has CDR1 MGHRA and CDR2 YSYEKL. Trimming removed 6 bases at V and 0 bases at J, with 15 bases between. CDR3 size: 15 residues. The DNA of the CDR3 is TGCGCCAGCAGTCCTTTGCGGGGTAGCTCCTACGAGCAGTACTTC. Its translation is CASSPLRGSSYEQYF.

The CDR3 DNA reads TGTGCCACCAGCAGAGCCCGGGACTACCACTACGAGCAGTACTTC. Amino acids: CATSRARDYHYEQYF. V is TRBV15 and J is TRBJ2-7; 7 positions match TRBD2. CDR3 length: 15 residues. The germline gives CDR1 LNHNV, CDR2 YYDKDF (reference sequence). J was trimmed by 3 bases and V by 1 base; bases with no gene match: 6.

This clone was seen a few times. V usage is TRBV28 and J usage is TRBJ1-2; TRBD1 agrees at 7 bases. The CDR3 is 13 amino acids. After removal of 5 bases from V and 7 bases from J, the junction contained 7 bases not matched to a gene. The germline V gene encodes CDR1 MDHEN and CDR2 SYDVKM. CDR3 sequence (DNA): TGTGCCAGCAGTACCACCCACAGGGGTGGCTACACCTTC. Its protein product is CASSTTHRGGYTF.

The rearrangement uses TRBV27 and TRBJ1-5, with TRBD1 as a possible D gene (5 bases). CDR3 size: 14 residues. The V gene lost 2 bases and the J gene lost 7 bases, with 12 bases spanning the gap. Germline V CDR1 and CDR2: MNHEY, SMNVEV (reference sequence). The CDR3 DNA follows: TGTGCCAGCAGTTTACTTGGGGGAGAACAGCCCCAGCATTTT. Its translation: CASSLLGGEQPQHF.

This clone was seen a handful of times. The rearrangement joins TRBV6-1 to TRBJ1-3; D unresolved. Germline values: CDR1 MNHNS, CDR2 SASEGT. V lost 4 bases, J lost 0 bases, and 13 bases lay in between. CDR3 length equals 16 residues. In DNA, the CDR3 is TGTGCCAGCAGTGGCCCGGGCGGATACTCTGGAAACACCATATATTTT. Translation gives CASSGPGGYSGNTIYF.

The chain links TRBV5-1 to TRBJ2-3; TRBD2 matches 8 bases. The CDR3 consists of 16 residues. Germline trimming cut 4 bases from V and 3 bases from J; bases unmatched to any gene: 10. Germline V CDR1 and CDR2: SGHRS, YFSETQ. The DNA of the CDR3 is TGCGCCAGCAGCCGAAAACTAGCGGAGGAGACAGATACGCAGTATTTT. Protein: CASSRKLAEETDTQYF.

This clone appeared once. The rearrangement uses TRBV19 and TRBJ1-5, with TRBD1 as a possible D gene (5 bases). CDR1 is LNHDA, CDR2 SQIVND, per germline (reference sequence). The CDR3 runs 16 residues. V was shortened by 4 bases and J by 0 bases, with 13 bases between the two germline ends. The CDR3 DNA reads TGTGCCAGTAGTACCCTCCGACAGAGTAGCAATCAGCCCCAGCATTTT. The encoded protein is CASSTLRQSSNQPQHF.

The chain is built from TRBV2 and TRBJ2-1; TRBD1 might be the D (6 bases). Between the trimmed V and J ends, which lost 6 bases and 9 bases, there was a span of 15 bases. There are 13 residues in the CDR3. CDR1 and CDR2 (germline): SNHLY, FYNNEI. The CDR3 coding sequence is TGTGCCAGCAGCGACCGGGACAAACTTGAGCAGTTCTTC. Translation: CASSDRDKLEQFF.

The sample holds a few counts of this clone. The chain is built from TRBV4-3 and TRBJ1-3; 9 bases are a match to TRBD1. The CDR3 totals 16 residues. Trimming cost V 2 bases and J 2 bases; bases outside gene matches: 4. Germline V CDR1 and CDR2: LGHNA, YSLEER. For the CDR3, the DNA is TGCGCCAGCAGCCAATACGGGACAGGGCCTGGAAACACCATATATTTT. Translating it yields CASSQYGTGPGNTIYF.

A few counts support this clone. The J gene is TRBJ2-1, the V gene TRBV18; TRBD1 might be the D (6 bases). The CDR3 has 15 residues. The germline V gene has CDR1 KGHSH and CDR2 LQKENI. V was clipped by 6 bases and J by 4 bases, with 16 bases between them. DNA for the CDR3: TGTGCCAGCTCCGCGTCCGGACAGTCATACAATGAGCAGTTCTTC. It is translated as CASSASGQSYNEQFF.

This chain uses TRBV11-2 with TRBJ1-3, with D unclear. This CDR3 spans 12 amino acids. Germline V CDR1 and CDR2: SGHAT, FQNNGV. Deletions cut 3 bases from V and 4 bases from J, with 4 bases between. The CDR3 spells CASSFYGNTIYF. CDR3 DNA: TGTGCCAGCAGCTTCTACGGAAACACCATATATTTT.

This clone has just a few counts. The V call is TRBV13, the J call TRBJ2-7; TRBD2 matches at 11 bases. The germline gives CDR1 PRHDT, CDR2 FYEKMQ (reference sequence). The ends lost 5 bases at V and 3 bases at J; junction bases unmatched: 6. This CDR3 is 15 amino acids long. The CDR3 loop reads CASSLGLADIYEQYF. The CDR3 DNA reads TGTGCCAGCAGCCTGGGACTAGCGGACATCTACGAGCAGTACTTC.

The V gene is TRBV5-1, the J gene TRBJ2-3; possible D gene TRBD2, 6 bases. Trimming cost V 4 bases and J 5 bases, with 11 bases left between them. CDR1 is SGHRS and CDR2 is YFSETQ in the germline V gene. The CDR3 length is 13 residues. CDR3 DNA sequence: TGCGCCAGCAGCCTCTCGGGAGTAGATACGCAGTATTTT. The encoded protein is CASSLSGVDTQYF.

The chain combines TRBV11-1 with TRBJ2-1, with D unresolved. The CDR3 is 13 residues long. The V end was cut by 4 bases, the J end by 5 bases, with 9 bases between. Germline V gene data show CDR1 as SGHAT and CDR2 as FQDESV (reference sequence). CDR3 nucleotides: TGTGCCAGCAGCTACGGGTCTAACAATGAGCAGTTCTTC. This encodes CASSYGSNNEQFF.

The chain combines TRBV5-1 with TRBJ2-5, with TRBD2 matching over 11 bases. V shed 2 bases and J 4 bases; nucleotides not matched to a gene: 1. This CDR3 has 14 residues. Germline V gene data show CDR1 as SGHRS and CDR2 as YFSETQ. As DNA, the CDR3 is TGCGCCAGCAGCTTTGGACTAGCGGGAGAGACCCAGTACTTC. Its translation: CASSFGLAGETQYF.

The gene calls are TRBV19 and TRBJ2-7; 7 bases line up with TRBD1. Germline V gene lookup returns CDR1 LNHDA and CDR2 SQIVND (reference sequence). The CDR3 contains 14 residues. The V segment lost 2 bases and the J segment 3 bases; nucleotides outside the gene matches: 4. The CDR3 DNA follows: TGTGCCAGTAGTATAAAGGGACAGCTCTACGAGCAGTACTTC. This gives the protein CASSIKGQLYEQYF.

The J gene is TRBJ2-1, the V gene TRBV19; 8 nucleotides line up with TRBD2. The CDR3 is made up of 13 amino acids. Germline V gene data show CDR1 as LNHDA and CDR2 as SQIVND (reference sequence). The ends lost 3 bases at V and 6 bases at J; junction bases unmatched: 1. CDR3 residues: CASSMGTSNEQFF. As DNA, the CDR3 is TGTGCCAGTAGTATGGGGACTAGCAATGAGCAGTTCTTC. Using reference TRBV19 and TRBJ2-1 for the parts outside the CDR3, the full variable domain is DGGITQSPKYLFRKEGQNVTLSCEQNLNHDAMYWYRQDPGQGLRLIYYSQIVNDFQKGDIAEGYSVSREKKESFPLTVTSAQKNPTAFYLCASSMGTSNEQFFGPGTRLTVL.

The chain has TRBV27 and TRBJ1-2; unclear D gene. Looked up from germline, CDR1 is MNHEY and CDR2 is SMNVEV (reference sequence). The CDR3 consists of 13 residues. Trimming took 5 bases from V and 3 from J, leaving 10 bases between them. For the CDR3, the DNA is TGTGCCAGCAGTCCAAACGAGGACTATGGCTACACCTTC. The encoded protein is CASSPNEDYGYTF.